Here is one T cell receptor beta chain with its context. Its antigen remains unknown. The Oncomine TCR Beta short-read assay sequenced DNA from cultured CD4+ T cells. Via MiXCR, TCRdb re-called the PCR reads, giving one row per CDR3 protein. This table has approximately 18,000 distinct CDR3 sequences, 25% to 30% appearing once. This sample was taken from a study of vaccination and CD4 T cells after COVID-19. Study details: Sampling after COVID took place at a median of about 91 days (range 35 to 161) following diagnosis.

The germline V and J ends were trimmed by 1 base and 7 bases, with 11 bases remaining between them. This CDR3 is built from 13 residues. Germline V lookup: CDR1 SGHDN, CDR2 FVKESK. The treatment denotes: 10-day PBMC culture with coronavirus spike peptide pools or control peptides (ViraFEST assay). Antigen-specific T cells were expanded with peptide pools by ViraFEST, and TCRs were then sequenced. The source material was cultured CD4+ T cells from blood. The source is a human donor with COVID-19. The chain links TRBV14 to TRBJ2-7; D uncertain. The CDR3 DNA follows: TGTGCCAGCAGCCAAGGAAAGGTGGGGGAGCAGTACTTC. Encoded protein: CASSQGKVGEQYF.